Sequencing of this T cell receptor beta chain was carried out in a study of cytomegalovirus exposure and HLA in healthy donors (dated by TCRdb to 2016 to 2017). About the study as a whole: An earlier analysis of some 620 of the donors reported roughly 300 Gb of sequence data and 100 million to 120 million unique TCR beta sequences obtained from about 200 million T cells. An early release that covered some 630 HLA-typed donors contained around 330 gigabases of sequencing data and 75 million to 100 million unique TCR sequences. Among the roughly 430 genotyped donors, under 90% belonged to the genetic ancestry cluster associated with self-reported Caucasian donors. The study aimed to test whether cataloging public T cell receptors could reveal signatures of past pathogen exposure. The study used immunosequencing to profile the T cell repertoires of 600 to 850 subjects and linked those repertoires to cytomegalovirus serostatus. A separate validation cohort of over 95 different subjects was used in addition to the 666-subject first cohort. To predict cytomegalovirus infection status, the study combined high-throughput TCR immunosequencing, statistical association of individual TCRs with disease status, and machine learning. A later analysis re-examined previously published TCR beta repertoires from several hundred donors and added high-resolution HLA genotyping to investigate patterns of TCR occurrence. Rather than drawing on any new phenotypic data, the later analysis identified candidate immune exposures from TCR beta sequences and the way those sequences occurred across donors. In an earlier analysis of 587 of the donors, high-throughput TCR beta sequencing was used to judge whether each TCR beta V gene segment behaved as functional or pseudogenic. Donor age, sex, ethnicity and CMV serostatus were collected together with the repertoire data. A later genetic analysis took genome-wide SNP genotypes for about 65% of the roughly 670 donors and used that subset as a discovery cohort. All discovery cohort repertoires had been generated on a single sequencing platform. HLA typing included class I and class II loci at four-digit resolution. The number of typed donors differed by locus: roughly 620-630 for A, B, C, DRB1 and DQB1; 500 to 550 for DQA1; some 590 for DPA1; and around 490 for DPB1. Because of strong linkage in the cohort, 4 to 6 DR-DQ haplotypes were treated as single units for association and clustering. On average, roughly 240,000 unique TCR beta nucleotide sequences were sequenced per donor among about 400 genotyped donors of the cohort, with roughly 20% of those sequences being non-productive. What the study reported, not specific to this receptor: The classifier was reported to diagnose cytomegalovirus status with high specificity and sensitivity in both the original and validation cohorts. In an earlier analysis of roughly 560 of the donors, most TCR beta V segments were observed in productive rearrangements about 87% or about 30% of the time, broadly matching IMGT annotations. According to the authors, the approach could potentially be generalized to other disease states and immunological phenotypes. Specific HLA alleles were associated with 16,951 TCR beta sequences at a false discovery rate of 0.05 in a later analysis. According to a later analysis, parvovirus B19, influenza, CMV and Epstein-Barr virus appeared linked to several top co-occurrence clusters. Roughly uniform sequencing depth across donors was assumed in presence/absence analyses, although this assumption may not hold. CMV serostatus was the only immune exposure information available for the cohort. Strong co-occurrence of HLA alleles, especially DR and DQ, made assigning TCR associations to individual alleles difficult. A later analysis found that TCR association rates varied across HLA loci, with DRB1 alleles showing the most associated TCRs and HLA-C alleles the fewest. Over 15 rarely observed V segments, including chromosome 9 orphons, were excluded from the earlier analysis of several hundred of the donors because counts were too low. HLA typing was unavailable for some donors at each locus, so association tests used only the typed subset. Correlated functional status among segregating V segments might reflect linkage disequilibrium, but an unknown experimental factor could not be ruled out. Some IMGT-functional V segments, including TRBV6-2 and TRBV6-3, could not be told apart with the 87-base-pair reads, so those segments were excluded. In a later analysis, HLA-associated TCR beta chains were found to be more clonally expanded and to have lower generation probabilities than equally common non-associated chains. A later genetic analysis associated a missense DCLRE1C variant with V-gene and J-gene trimming of TCR beta chains, and an independent cohort replicated the association. Only TCR beta chains were sequenced in this cohort, and the absence of alpha or paired-chain data limited detectable features. Most TCR sequences were seen in very few donors, while some public TCRs were found in many individuals. A cluster of highly shared sequence variants was judged likely to be a technical artifact of the sequencing pipeline. In a later genetic analysis, fewer N-insertions in productive TCRs were reported among donors in an Asian-associated ancestry cluster than the 666-donor mean. According to a later analysis, most CMV-associated TCR beta chains appeared to be HLA-restricted, and the HLA associations seemed to be driven largely by CMV exposure. The study listed 164 TCR beta chains as associated with cytomegalovirus. A few of the identified cytomegalovirus-associated TCR beta chains were confirmed in vitro to be specific for cytomegalovirus antigens. A further reported finding was that TCR beta sequences accurately predicted the HLA-A and HLA-B alleles for most subjects in the first cohort.

Concerning this clone: Its antigen is unknown. Base-call qualities are not available, and no considerably larger clone is one nucleotide away.

Receptors were amplified or captured by the immunoSEQ multiplex PCR assay. For the multiplex PCR, a mixture combining 60 forward primers for TCR Vbeta segments and 13 reverse primers for TCR Jbeta segments was used. The CDR3 region of rearranged TCR beta genes was amplified from genomic DNA with a multiplex PCR assay. The Illumina HiSeq System was used to sequence the amplified TCR beta libraries as 87-base-pair reads. From the authors' description of their analysis: A later analysis tallied 75 million to 95 million unique TCR beta chains across the 666 repertoires, and approximately 12 million of those chains were shared by two or more donors. Raw reads were error-corrected and collapsed into unique sequences with a nearest-neighbor algorithm that merged closely related sequences to remove PCR and sequencing errors. CDR3 sequences were aligned to IMGT reference sequences to assign V, D and J gene segments. Each retained sequence needed at least a six-nucleotide match to both a V gene segment and a J gene segment. Rearrangements were classified as productive when the CDR3 lacked stop codons and remained in frame with V and J, and all other rearrangements were classified as non-productive. CDR3 was defined by IMGT convention, running from the second conserved V-encoded cysteine to the conserved J-encoded phenylalanine. The earlier analysis of a few hundred of the donors excluded sequences that lacked an unambiguous match to a single V gene segment. In an earlier analysis of some 590 of the donors, a V segment was called functional when productive rearrangements were above 56.7%, and segregating when the standard deviation between donors exceeded 5%. To diagnose cytomegalovirus status from the catalog of TCR beta chain sequences, a statistical classification framework was built. In a later analysis, V and J genes were assigned by comparing TCR nucleotide sequences against IMGT/GENE-DB human TR gene sequences. A later analysis assigned CDR3 sequences and most-parsimonious VDJ recombination scenarios with the TCRdist pipeline. In a later analysis, each TCR beta chain was defined by its CDR3 amino acid sequence together with its V-gene family, and reads without a unique V-gene family were excluded. In a later analysis, fewer than 650 highly shared, low-generation-probability nucleotide sequences were removed to address suspected cross-contamination and a sequencing artifact. A later analysis calculated a clonal expansion index for each public chain from normalized within-repertoire ranks of inferred template counts. In a later analysis, generation probabilities were computed using a VDJ recombination model fitted to out-of-frame rearrangements, and the results were checked against IGoR. A later analysis scored TCR-TCR, TCR-HLA and TCR-CMV co-occurrence with hypergeometric tests, applying a repertoire-size bias correction to TCR pairs. To estimate false discovery rates, a later analysis permuted the HLA or CMV assignments 20 times. In a later analysis, co-occurring TCRs were grouped with DBSCAN, and TCRdist sequence similarity was added when clustering was performed within HLA-allele-positive subsets. For co-occurrence clustering, repertoires with fewer than 30,000 or more than 120,000 public chains were excluded, along with a handful of repertoires with anomalous nucleotide sharing. What TCRdb holds here is the immuneACCESS table cut down to in-frame rearrangements. Part of the clones is not present; checked against another copy, under half of the missing clones reflect an unresolved V gene, and the others are unexplained. Clonal size and the V and J genes are those of that table, whereas D and trimming came from the DNA. The sample table contains 150,000 to 200,000 clones; only one count was recorded for about 85% of them. Of the sample, about 2% is held by the ten largest clones.

From the germline V gene, CDR1 is SQVTM and CDR2 is ANQGSEA. From the cysteine up to the phenylalanine, the CDR3 has a length of 12 residues. Only the CDR3 region is kept as DNA, spanning 36 bases read in frame from base 1. The V and J ends are trimmed by 3 bases and 2 bases, leaving 5 bases between them. The cohort was made up of 500 to 800 healthy bone marrow donors. All cohort members were sampled while nominally healthy, although unrecorded immune exposures were likely present. The donor was CMV seropositive and was included in the group of about 290 seropositive cohort members. A peripheral blood sample was provided by each donor, and peripheral blood mononuclear cells were used for TCR beta sequencing. The Qiagen DNeasy Blood Extraction Kit was used to extract genomic DNA from the blood cell samples.

The sample comprised PBMCs. This TCR came from a man between 18 and 35 years old in good health and CMV-seropositive. The chain joins TRBV29-1 to TRBJ1-3; no D gene can be assigned with confidence. The sequenced DNA: TGCAGCGTTGAGCAGGCTGGAAACACCATATATTTT. Its translation reads: CSVEQAGNTIYF. With the portions outside the CDR3 filled from the reference TRBV29-1 and TRBJ1-3 genes, the complete variable region becomes SAVISQKPSRDICQRGTSLTIQCQVDSQVTMMFWYRQQPGQSLTLIATANQGSEATYESGFVIDKFPISRPNLTFSTLTVSNMSPEDSSIYLCSVEQAGNTIYFGEGSWLTVV.